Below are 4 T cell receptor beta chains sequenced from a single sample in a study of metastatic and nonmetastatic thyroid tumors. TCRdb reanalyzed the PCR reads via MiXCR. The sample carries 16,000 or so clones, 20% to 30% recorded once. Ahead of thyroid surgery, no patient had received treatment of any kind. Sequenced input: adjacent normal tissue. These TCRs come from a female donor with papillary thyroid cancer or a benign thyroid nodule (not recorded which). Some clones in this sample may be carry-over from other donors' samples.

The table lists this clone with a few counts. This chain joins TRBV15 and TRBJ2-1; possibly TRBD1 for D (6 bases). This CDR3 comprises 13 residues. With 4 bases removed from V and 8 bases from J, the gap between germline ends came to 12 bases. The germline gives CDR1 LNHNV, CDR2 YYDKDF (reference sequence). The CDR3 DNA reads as TGTGCCACCAGCATCCGCAGGGGTGATGAGCAGTTCTTC. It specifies CATSIRRGDEQFF.

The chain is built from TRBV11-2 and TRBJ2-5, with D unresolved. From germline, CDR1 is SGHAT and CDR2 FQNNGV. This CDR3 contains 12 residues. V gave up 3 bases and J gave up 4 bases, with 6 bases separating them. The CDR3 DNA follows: TGTGCCAGCAGCTTTGATGCAGAGACCCAGTACTTC. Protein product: CASSFDAETQYF.

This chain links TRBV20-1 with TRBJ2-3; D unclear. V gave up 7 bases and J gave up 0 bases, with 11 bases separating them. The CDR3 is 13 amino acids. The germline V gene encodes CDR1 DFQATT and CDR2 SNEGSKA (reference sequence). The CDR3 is CSVRRTSTDTQYF. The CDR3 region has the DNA TGCAGTGTCCGCAGGACCAGCACAGATACGCAGTATTTT.

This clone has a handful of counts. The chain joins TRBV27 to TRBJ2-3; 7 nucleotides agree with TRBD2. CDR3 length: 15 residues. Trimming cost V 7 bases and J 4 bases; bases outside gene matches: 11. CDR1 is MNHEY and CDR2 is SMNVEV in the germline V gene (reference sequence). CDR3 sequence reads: CASKFGGRRADTQYF. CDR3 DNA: TGTGCCAGCAAGTTCGGCGGGAGAAGGGCAGATACGCAGTATTTT.